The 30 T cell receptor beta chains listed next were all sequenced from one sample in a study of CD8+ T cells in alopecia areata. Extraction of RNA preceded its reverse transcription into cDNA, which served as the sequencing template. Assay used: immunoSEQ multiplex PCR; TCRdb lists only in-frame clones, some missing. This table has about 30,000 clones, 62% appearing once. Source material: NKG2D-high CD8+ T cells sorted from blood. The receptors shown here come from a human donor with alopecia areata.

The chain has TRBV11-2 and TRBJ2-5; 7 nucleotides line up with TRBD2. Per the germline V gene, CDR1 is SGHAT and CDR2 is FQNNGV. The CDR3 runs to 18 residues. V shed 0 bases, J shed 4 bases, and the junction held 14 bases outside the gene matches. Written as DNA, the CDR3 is TGTGCCAGCAGCTTAGATCTAAGTCGCCAGCGGGGAGGAGAGACCCAGTACTTC. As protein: CASSLDLSRQRGGETQYF. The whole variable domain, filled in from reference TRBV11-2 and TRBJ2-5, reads EAGVAQSPRYKIIEKRQSVAFWCNPISGHATLYWYQQILGQGPKLLIQFQNNGVVDDSQLPKDRFSAERLKGVDSTLKIQPAKLEDSAVYLCASSLDLSRQRGGETQYFGPGTRLLVL.

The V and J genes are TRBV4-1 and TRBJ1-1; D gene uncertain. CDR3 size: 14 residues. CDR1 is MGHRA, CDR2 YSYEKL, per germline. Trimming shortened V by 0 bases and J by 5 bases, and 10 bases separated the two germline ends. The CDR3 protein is CASSQDPGWTEAFF. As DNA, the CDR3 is TGCGCCAGCAGCCAAGATCCGGGTTGGACTGAAGCTTTCTTT.

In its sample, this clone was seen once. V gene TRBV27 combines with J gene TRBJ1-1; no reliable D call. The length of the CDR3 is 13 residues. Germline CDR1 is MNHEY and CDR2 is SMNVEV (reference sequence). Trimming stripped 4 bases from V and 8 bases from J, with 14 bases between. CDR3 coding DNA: TGTGCCAGCAGTTCACAGTCCATGCCCGAAGCTTTCTTT. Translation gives CASSSQSMPEAFF.

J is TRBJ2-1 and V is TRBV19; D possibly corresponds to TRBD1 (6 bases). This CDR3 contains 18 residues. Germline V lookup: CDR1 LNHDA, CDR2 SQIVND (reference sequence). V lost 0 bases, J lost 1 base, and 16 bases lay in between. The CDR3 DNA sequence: TGTGCCAGTAGTATAGATGAGTGGGACACCGCATCCTACAATGAGCAGTTCTTC. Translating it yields CASSIDEWDTASYNEQFF. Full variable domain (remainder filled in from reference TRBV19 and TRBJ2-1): DGGITQSPKYLFRKEGQNVTLSCEQNLNHDAMYWYRQDPGQGLRLIYYSQIVNDFQKGDIAEGYSVSREKKESFPLTVTSAQKNPTAFYLCASSIDEWDTASYNEQFFGPGTRLTVL.

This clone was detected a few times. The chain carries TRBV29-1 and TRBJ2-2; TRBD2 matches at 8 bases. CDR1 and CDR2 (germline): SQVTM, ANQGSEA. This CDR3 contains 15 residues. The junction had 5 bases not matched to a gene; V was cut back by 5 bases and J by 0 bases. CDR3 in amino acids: CSVLERGSNTGELFF. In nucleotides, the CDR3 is TGCAGCGTTCTCGAGCGGGGGTCGAACACCGGGGAGCTGTTTTTT.

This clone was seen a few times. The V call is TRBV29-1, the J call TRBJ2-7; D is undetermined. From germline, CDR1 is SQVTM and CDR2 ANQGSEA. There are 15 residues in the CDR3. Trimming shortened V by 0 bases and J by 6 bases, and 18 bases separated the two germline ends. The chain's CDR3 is CSVEDMGSPLREQYF. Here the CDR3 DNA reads TGCAGCGTTGAAGATATGGGGTCCCCCTTACGCGAGCAGTACTTC.

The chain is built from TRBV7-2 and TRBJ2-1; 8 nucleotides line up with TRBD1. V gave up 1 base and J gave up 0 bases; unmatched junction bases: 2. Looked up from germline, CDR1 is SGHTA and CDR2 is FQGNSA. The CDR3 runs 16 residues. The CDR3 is CASSLDRGSSYNEQFF. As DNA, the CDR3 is TGTGCCAGCAGCTTAGACAGGGGGAGCTCCTACAATGAGCAGTTCTTC.

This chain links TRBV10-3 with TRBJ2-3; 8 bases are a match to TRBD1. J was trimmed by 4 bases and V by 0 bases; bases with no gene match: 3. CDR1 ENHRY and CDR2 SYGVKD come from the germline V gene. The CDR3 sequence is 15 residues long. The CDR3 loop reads CAISESTTGADTQYF. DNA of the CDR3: TGTGCCATCAGTGAGTCGACGACAGGGGCAGATACGCAGTATTTT.

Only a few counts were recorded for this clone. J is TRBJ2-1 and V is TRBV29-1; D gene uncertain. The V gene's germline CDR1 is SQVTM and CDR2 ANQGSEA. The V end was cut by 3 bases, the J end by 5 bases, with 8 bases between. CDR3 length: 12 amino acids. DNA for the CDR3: TGCAGCGTTGATATTTGGGACAATGAGCAGTTCTTC. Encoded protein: CSVDIWDNEQFF.

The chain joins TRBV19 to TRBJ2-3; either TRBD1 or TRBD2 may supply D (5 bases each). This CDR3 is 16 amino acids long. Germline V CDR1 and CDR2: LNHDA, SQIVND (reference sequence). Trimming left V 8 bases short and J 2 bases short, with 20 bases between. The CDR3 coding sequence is TGTGCCAGTGGGGGTCTAGGCACAACGGACACAGATACGCAGTATTTT. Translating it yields CASGGLGTTDTDTQYF.

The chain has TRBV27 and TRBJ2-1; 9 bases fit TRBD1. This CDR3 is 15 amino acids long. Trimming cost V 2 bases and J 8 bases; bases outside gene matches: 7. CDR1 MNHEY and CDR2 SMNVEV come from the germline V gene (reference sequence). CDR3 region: CASSLGDRAGDEQFF. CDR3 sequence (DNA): TGTGCCAGCAGTTTAGGGGACAGGGCCGGGGATGAGCAGTTCTTC.

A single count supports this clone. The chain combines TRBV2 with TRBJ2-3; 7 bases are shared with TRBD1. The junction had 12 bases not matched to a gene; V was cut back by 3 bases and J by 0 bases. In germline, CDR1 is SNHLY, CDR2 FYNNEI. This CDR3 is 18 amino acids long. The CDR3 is CASSDPNPTGSSTDTQYF. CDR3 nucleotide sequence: TGTGCCAGCAGTGACCCAAACCCGACAGGGTCGAGCACAGATACGCAGTATTTT.

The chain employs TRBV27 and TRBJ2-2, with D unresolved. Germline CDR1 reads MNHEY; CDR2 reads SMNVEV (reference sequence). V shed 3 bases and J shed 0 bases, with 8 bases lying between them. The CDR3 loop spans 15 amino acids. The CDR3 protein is CASSLANPNTGELFF. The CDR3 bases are TGTGCCAGCAGTTTGGCTAACCCGAACACCGGGGAGCTGTTTTTT.

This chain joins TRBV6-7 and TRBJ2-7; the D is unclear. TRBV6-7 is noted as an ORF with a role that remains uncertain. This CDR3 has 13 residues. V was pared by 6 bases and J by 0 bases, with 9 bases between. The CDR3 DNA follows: TGTGCCAGCAGCTCGATTAGCTCCTACGAGCAGTACTTC. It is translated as CASSSISSYEQYF.

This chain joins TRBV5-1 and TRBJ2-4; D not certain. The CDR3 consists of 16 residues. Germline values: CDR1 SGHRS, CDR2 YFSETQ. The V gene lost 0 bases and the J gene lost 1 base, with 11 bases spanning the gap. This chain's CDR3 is CASSLDSPKAKNIQYF. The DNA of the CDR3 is TGCGCCAGCAGCTTGGATTCACCCAAGGCCAAAAACATTCAGTACTTC. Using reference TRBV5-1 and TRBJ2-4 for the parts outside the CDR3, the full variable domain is KAGVTQTPRYLIKTRGQQVTLSCSPISGHRSVSWYQQTPGQGLQFLFEYFSETQRNKGNFPGRFSGRQFSNSRSEMNVSTLELGDSALYLCASSLDSPKAKNIQYFGAGTRLSVL.

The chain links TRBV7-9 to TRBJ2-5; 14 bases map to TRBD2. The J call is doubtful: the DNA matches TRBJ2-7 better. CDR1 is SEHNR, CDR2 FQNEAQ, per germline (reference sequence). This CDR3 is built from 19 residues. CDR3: CASSSSTGTSGSISYEQYF. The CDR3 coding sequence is TGTGCCAGCAGCTCAAGCACCGGGACTAGCGGGAGTATATCCTACGAGCAGTACTTC.

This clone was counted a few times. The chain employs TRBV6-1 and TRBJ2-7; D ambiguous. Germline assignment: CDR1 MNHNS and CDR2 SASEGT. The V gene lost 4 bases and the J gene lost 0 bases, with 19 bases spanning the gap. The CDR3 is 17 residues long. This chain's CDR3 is CASSGKRTAPNSYEQYF. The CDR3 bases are TGTGCCAGCAGTGGGAAACGAACAGCACCGAACTCCTACGAGCAGTACTTC.

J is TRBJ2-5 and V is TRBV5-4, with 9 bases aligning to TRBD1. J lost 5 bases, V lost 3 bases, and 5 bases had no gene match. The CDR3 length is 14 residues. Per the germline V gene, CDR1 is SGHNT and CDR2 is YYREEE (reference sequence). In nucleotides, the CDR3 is TGTGCCAGCAGCTCAGGACAGGGGTGGGAGACCCAGTACTTC. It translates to CASSSGQGWETQYF.

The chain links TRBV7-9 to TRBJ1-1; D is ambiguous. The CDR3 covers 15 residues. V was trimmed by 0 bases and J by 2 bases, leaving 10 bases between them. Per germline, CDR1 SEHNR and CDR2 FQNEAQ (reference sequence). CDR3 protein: CASSLAEFVNTEAFF. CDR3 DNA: TGTGCCAGCAGCTTAGCGGAGTTTGTCAACACTGAAGCTTTCTTT. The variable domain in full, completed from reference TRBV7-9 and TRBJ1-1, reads DTGVSQNPRHKITKRGQNVTFRCDPISEHNRLYWYRQTLGQGPEFLTYFQNEAQLEKSRLLSDRFSAERPKGSFSTLEIQRTEQGDSAMYLCASSLAEFVNTEAFFGQGTRLTVV.

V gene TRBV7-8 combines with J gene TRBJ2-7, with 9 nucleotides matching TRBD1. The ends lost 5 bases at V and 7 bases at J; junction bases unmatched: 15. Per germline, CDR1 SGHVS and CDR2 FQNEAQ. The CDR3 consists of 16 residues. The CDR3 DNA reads TGTGCCAGCAGCGCCCGGGACAGGGAAGAATTGGGAGAGCAGTACTTC. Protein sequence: CASSARDREELGEQYF.

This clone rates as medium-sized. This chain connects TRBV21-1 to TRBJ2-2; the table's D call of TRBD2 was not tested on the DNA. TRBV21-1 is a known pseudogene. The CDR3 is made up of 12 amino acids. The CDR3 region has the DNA TGTGCCAGCGCGGTATACACCGGGGAGCTGTTTTTT. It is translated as CASAVYTGELFF.

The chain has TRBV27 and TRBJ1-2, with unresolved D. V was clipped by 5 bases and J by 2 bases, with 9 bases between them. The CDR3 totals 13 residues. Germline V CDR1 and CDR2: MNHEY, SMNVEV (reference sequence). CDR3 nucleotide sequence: TGTGCCAGCAGTCGCCAGGTCAACTATGGCTACACCTTC. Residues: CASSRQVNYGYTF.

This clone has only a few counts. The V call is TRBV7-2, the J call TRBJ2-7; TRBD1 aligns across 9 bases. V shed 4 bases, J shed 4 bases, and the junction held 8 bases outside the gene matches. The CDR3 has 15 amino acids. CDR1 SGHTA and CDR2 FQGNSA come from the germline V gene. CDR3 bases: TGTGCCAGCAGCTCCTCCGGGACAGGGAGGTACGAGCAGTACTTC. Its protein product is CASSSSGTGRYEQYF.

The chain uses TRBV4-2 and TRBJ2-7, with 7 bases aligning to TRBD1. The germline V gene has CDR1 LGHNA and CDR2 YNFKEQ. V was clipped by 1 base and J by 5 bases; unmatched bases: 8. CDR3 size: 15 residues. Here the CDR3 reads CASSQASLTGDEQYF. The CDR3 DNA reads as TGTGCCAGCAGCCAAGCCTCCTTAACAGGGGACGAGCAGTACTTC.

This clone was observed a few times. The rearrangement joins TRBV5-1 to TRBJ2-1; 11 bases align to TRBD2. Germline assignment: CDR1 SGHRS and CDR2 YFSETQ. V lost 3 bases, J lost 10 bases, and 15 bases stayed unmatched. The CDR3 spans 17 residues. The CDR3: CASSYYLAGGPGGEQFF. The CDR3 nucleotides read TGCGCCAGCAGCTATTACTTAGCGGGAGGGCCTGGCGGGGAGCAGTTCTTC.

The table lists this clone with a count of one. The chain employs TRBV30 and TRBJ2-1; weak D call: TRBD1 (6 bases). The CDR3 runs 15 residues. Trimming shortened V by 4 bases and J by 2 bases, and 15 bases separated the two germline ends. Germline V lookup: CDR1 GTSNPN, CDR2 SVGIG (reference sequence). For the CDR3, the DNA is TGTGCCTGGACGGTAGGGGGAAGCACCTACAATGAGCAGTTCTTC. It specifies CAWTVGGSTYNEQFF.

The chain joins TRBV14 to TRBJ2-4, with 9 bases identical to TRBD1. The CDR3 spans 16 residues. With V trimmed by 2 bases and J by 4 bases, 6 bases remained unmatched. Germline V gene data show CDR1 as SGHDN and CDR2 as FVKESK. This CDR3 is CASSQTGGVGKNIQYF. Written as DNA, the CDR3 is TGTGCCAGCAGCCAAACAGGGGGCGTCGGAAAAAACATTCAGTACTTC.

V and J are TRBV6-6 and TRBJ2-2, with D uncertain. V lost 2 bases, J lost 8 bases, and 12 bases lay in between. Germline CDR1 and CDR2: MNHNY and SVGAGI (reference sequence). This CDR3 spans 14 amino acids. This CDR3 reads CASSYGTKAGELFF. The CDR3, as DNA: TGTGCCAGCAGTTACGGTACCAAGGCGGGGGAGCTGTTTTTT.

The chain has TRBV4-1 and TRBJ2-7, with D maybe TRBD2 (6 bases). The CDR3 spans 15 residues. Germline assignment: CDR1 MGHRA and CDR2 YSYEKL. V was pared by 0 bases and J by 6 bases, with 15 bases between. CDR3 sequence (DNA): TGCGCCAGCAGCCAAGATGCTAGCGTCTACCTCGAGCAGTACTTC. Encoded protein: CASSQDASVYLEQYF.

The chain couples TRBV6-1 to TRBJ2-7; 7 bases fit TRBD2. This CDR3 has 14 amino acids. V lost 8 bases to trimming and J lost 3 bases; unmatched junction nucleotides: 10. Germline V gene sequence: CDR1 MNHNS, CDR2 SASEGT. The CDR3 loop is CASGVFAGDYEQYF. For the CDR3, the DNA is TGTGCCAGCGGCGTCTTTGCGGGAGACTACGAGCAGTACTTC.